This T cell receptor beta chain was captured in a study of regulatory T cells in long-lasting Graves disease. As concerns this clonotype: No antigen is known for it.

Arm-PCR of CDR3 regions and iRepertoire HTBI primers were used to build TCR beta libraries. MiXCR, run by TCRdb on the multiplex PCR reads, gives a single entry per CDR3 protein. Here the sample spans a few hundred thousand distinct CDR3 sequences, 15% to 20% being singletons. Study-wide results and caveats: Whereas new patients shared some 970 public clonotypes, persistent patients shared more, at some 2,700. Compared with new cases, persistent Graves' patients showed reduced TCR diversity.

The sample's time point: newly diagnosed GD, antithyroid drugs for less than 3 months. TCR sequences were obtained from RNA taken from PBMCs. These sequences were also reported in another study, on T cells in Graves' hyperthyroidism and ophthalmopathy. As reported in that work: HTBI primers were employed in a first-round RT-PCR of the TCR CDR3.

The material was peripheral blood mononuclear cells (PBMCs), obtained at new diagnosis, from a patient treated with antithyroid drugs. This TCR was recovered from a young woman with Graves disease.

This CDR3 is CASSFRFGESNQPQHF. In nucleotides, the CDR3 is TGTGCCAGCAGCTTTAGATTTGGGGAGAGCAATCAGCCCCAGCATTTT. V and J are TRBV6-1 and TRBJ1-5; D gene unclear. Per the germline V gene, CDR1 is MNHNS and CDR2 is SASEGT. This CDR3 contains 16 residues. V was cut by 6 bases and J by 1 base, with 16 bases left in between.